The sequence of this T cell receptor (beta chain) was determined in a study of blood T cell repertoires in COVID-19 (dated by TCRdb to the early 2020s). With regard to the full study: Collaborator samples came from the United States, Italy and Spain and covered acute and convalescent phases of COVID-19. The material from the prospective study consisted of cDNA or gDNA derived from T cells, B-cell-depleted T cells, or PBMCs. Deeply sampled blood TCRbeta repertoires from subjects exposed to, actively infected with, or recovered from COVID-19 were included in the dataset. The repertoires were released in a freely available public database meant as a resource for research on the immune response to SARS-CoV-2. Samples were obtained from the ongoing ImmuneRACE study (first 160 participants) and from over 1,000 subjects provided by 6 global collaborators. Sample metadata almost always included a de-identified subject ID, COVID-19 status, age in years and sex. HLA class I and class II types, where available, came from metadata supplied by the sample provider rather than from assay-based typing.

Participants in the prospective study were enrolled through a virtual design, were aged roughly 18 to 90 years, and lived in under 25 United States geographic areas. In the prospective study, cohorts were assigned on the basis of participant-reported clinical history obtained from a screening survey and a study questionnaire. Recovered participants in ImmuneRACE Cohort 3 were defined by two consecutive negative NP/OP PCR tests, clearance by a healthcare professional, or resolution of symptoms. In the prospective study, mobile phlebotomists collected whole blood, serum and a nasopharyngeal or oropharyngeal swab from each participant. Participants in the prospective study had the option to provide additional blood draws and questionnaires over a 2-month period. Prospective study blood samples were shipped either frozen or at room temperature before DNA extraction. What the study reported, not specific to this receptor: Clinical and demographic metadata were provided uncurated, with the amount varying by source and participant.

TCRbeta CDR3 regions were amplified from genomic DNA using the immunoSEQ Assay, a bias-controlled multiplex PCR. The paper's processing steps were these. The number of nucleated cells in each sample was estimated by amplification of reference gene primers within the assay. To quantify the absolute abundance of each unique TCRbeta CDR3 rearrangement, sequence reads were collapsed and filtered. For each sample, productive Simpson clonality was calculated as the square root of Simpson's diversity index over productive rearrangements. What TCRdb holds here is the immuneACCESS table cut down to in-frame rearrangements. Part of the clones is not present; checked against another copy, under half of the missing clones reflect an unresolved V gene, and the others are unexplained. The D gene and trimming were derived from the DNA, and the V and J assignments and clone size from that table. Recorded for this sample are roughly 330,000 clones; roughly 86% of them occurred a single time. Clones ranked in the top ten supply under 5.5% of the sample.

This clone was seen a handful of times. Its antigen target is currently unknown. No clone much larger than this one lies a single base away; base qualities are absent. Sequencing was carried out using PBMCs or T cells enriched from blood (not recorded which). The sequence derives from a woman aged 25 to 39 who had recovered from COVID-19.

The DNA reads TGTGCCAGCAGCCAAAATAATTCACCCCTCCACTTT. Its protein reads: CASSQNNSPLHF. The rearranged chain carries TRBV2 and TRBJ1-6, with the D gene call left open. CDR1 and CDR2 (SNHLY, FYNNEI) derive from the germline V gene. V and J lose 6 bases and 5 bases, and a span of 5 bases separates them. From cysteine to phenylalanine, the CDR3 is 12 amino acids long. Only the CDR3 portion is preserved as DNA: 36 bases, with reading frame beginning at the first base.